The rows below give T cell receptor beta chains drawn from one sample of a study of T cells in Graves' hyperthyroidism and ophthalmopathy. TCRdb re-called the multiplex PCR reads with MiXCR, one entry per CDR3 protein. The top ten clones hold 9.2% of a sample with about 360,000 distinct CDR3 sequences, roughly an eighth of them seen once. The sequenced material came from blood. The origin of the receptors is a woman aged 18 to 35 with Graves' hyperthyroidism. Both conserved end residues are part of each CDR3. Fields, in order: CDR3 length, V gene, CDR3 protein.

13 TRBV3-1 CASSEGRHYEQYF
14 TRBV4-3 CASSQVRGVYEQYF
13 TRBV7-2 CASSFATAGEQFF
15 TRBV7-2 CASQEGLQNTGELFF
14 TRBV10-3 CAISFGGFQETQYF
17 TRBV7-2 CASSLSGQGGPNEKLFF
15 TRBV5-6 CASSPGPGLTYEQYF
13 TRBV4-1 CASSQVQGNEQFF
14 TRBV24-1 CATSGHRGGEPQHF
14 TRBV11-2 CASSDTGESGTQYF
15 TRBV29-1 CSVEDGRQGNYGYTF
14 TRBV18 CASSLWGSSYEQYF
14 TRBV5-4 CATRMRGNTYEQYF
15 TRBV20-1 CSAPEPQGVGTEAFF
14 TRBV11-2 CASSLEDLTDTQYF
13 TRBV5-1 CASSLRTADTQYF
18 TRBV9 CASSVGTSAIEVTDTQYF
15 TRBV20-1 CSASLLRDNTDTQYF
15 TRBV5-4 CASKGSLAGPGEQYF
17 TRBV4-3 CASSQDFDLGQFYGYTF
16 TRBV5-1 CASSLQPQAPNTEAFF
18 TRBV6-5 CASSYSSSSAMPPYGYTF
15 TRBV12-3/TRBV12-4 CASILAGEGTDTQYF
16 TRBV6-2/TRBV6-3 CASSYLPDRINTEAFF
15 TRBV19 CASSSWSKMNTEAFF
13 TRBV6-1 CASQTGKIYEQYF
16 TRBV5-1 CASSDGGGSRADTQYF